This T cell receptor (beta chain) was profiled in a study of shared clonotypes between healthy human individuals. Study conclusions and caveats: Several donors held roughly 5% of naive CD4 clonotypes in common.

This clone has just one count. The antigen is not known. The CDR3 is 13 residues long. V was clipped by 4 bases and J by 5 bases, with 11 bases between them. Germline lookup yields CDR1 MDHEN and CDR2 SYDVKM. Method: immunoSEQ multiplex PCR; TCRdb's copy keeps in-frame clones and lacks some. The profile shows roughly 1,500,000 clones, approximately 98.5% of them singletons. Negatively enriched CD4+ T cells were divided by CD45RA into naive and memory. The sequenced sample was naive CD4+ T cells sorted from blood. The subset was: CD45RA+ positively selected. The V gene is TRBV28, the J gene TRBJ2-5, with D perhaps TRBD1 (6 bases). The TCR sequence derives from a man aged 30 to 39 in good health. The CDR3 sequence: CASSSDRLETQYF. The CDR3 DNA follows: TGTGCCAGCAGTTCCGACAGGTTGGAGACCCAGTACTTC.